The rows below give T cell receptor beta chains drawn from one sample of a study of graft-versus-host responses after intestinal transplantation. Sequencing used immunoSEQ multiplex PCR; TCRdb keeps in-frame clones, though not all of them. The sample contains 85,000 to 100,000 clones, roughly 90% of which appear only once. The antigens for these receptors are not known. Sequences were derived from unstimulated CD4+ T cells sorted from spleen or lymph node cells, sampled before intestinal transplant. These receptors were taken from a human donor who received an intestinal transplant. CDR3s include the opening cysteine and the closing phenylalanine or tryptophan. Each record gives: J gene, V gene, D gene, clone size, CDR3 protein, CDR3 DNA. The D gene is left open where the match is weak. A clone size is listed for some rows: how often the clone was seen (once, few, many), or a class if it is expanded.

TRBJ1-2,TRBV13,TRBD1,-,CASSPSGTGDGYTF,TGTGCCAGCAGCCCATCCGGGACAGGGGATGGCTACACCTTC
TRBJ1-2,TRBV13,-,-,CASSLGGRQDGYTF,TGTGCCAGCAGCTTAGGCGGAAGACAGGATGGCTACACCTTC
TRBJ2-3,TRBV10-3,-,-,CAISGGGTQYF,TGTGCCATCAGCGGGGGTGGTACGCAGTATTTT
TRBJ2-7,TRBV7-2,TRBD2,-,CASSSSGGAYEQYF,TGTGCCAGCAGCTCAAGCGGGGGGGCCTACGAGCAGTACTTC
TRBJ2-3,TRBV7-3,-,-,CASSWSGSSTDTQYF,TGTGCCAGCAGCTGGAGCGGGTCGAGCACAGATACGCAGTATTTT
TRBJ1-4,TRBV7-9,-,-,CASSSLGGTNEKLFF,TGTGCCAGCAGCTCCCTGGGGGGTACTAATGAAAAACTGTTTTTT
TRBJ2-3,TRBV29-1,-,-,CSVGLSTSTDTQYF,TGCAGCGTTGGACTAAGCACCAGCACAGATACGCAGTATTTT
TRBJ1-6,TRBV18,-,-,CASSPPSGPGSPLHF,TGTGCCAGCTCACCACCCAGCGGGCCCGGTTCACCCCTCCACTTT
TRBJ1-2,TRBV5-5,-,-,CASTQDIPNYGYTF,TGTGCCAGCACCCAGGACATCCCTAACTATGGCTACACCTTC
TRBJ2-1,TRBV10-3,TRBD2,once,CAISPGGAVYNEQFF,TGTGCCATCAGTCCCGGGGGGGCCGTCTACAATGAGCAGTTCTTC
TRBJ2-7,TRBV6-1,-,-,CASTTGETATYEQYF,TGTGCCAGCACCACGGGGGAGACTGCCACCTACGAGCAGTACTTC
TRBJ1-5,TRBV7-9,-,-,CASSASTGAQHF,TGTGCCAGCAGCGCCAGTACGGGGGCCCAGCATTTT
TRBJ1-2,TRBV5-5,-,-,CASSLGPSRGSHGYTF,TGTGCCAGCAGCTTGGGTCCCTCAAGGGGATCCCATGGCTACACCTTC
TRBJ1-2,TRBV10-3,TRBD1,-,CAIRGTGPDPGYTF,TGTGCCATCAGGGGGACAGGGCCGGATCCTGGCTACACCTTC
TRBJ1-1,TRBV6-5,-,-,CASSYELPGTEAFF,TGTGCCAGCAGTTATGAACTCCCGGGGACTGAAGCTTTCTTT
TRBJ2-2,TRBV13,TRBD2,-,CASSLGPGSGGSTGELFF,TGTGCCAGCAGCTTAGGCCCGGGCTCGGGGGGGAGCACCGGGGAGCTGTTTTTT
TRBJ1-5,TRBV2,-,-,CASAGSGGGGNQPQHF,TGTGCCAGCGCGGGGTCGGGGGGCGGTGGCAATCAGCCCCAGCATTTT
TRBJ1-6,TRBV11-2,TRBD1,-,CASSLARTGGNSPLHF,TGTGCCAGCAGCTTAGCACGGACAGGGGGGAATTCACCCCTCCACTTT
TRBJ1-6,TRBV28,-,-,CASKAGWDSPLHF,TGTGCCAGCAAGGCAGGCTGGGATTCACCCCTCCACTTT
TRBJ2-7,TRBV6-6,-,-,CASSPWGGSKYEQYF,TGTGCCAGCAGTCCCTGGGGGGGCAGCAAGTACGAGCAGTACTTC
TRBJ2-3,TRBV5-1,TRBD2,-,CASSLVASGGGDTQYF,TGCGCCAGCAGCTTGGTGGCTAGCGGGGGGGGAGATACGCAGTATTTT
TRBJ1-6,TRBV10-3,TRBD1,few,CALGTEYSPLHF,TGTGCCTTAGGGACAGAGTATTCACCCCTCCACTTT
TRBJ1-5,TRBV4-1,-,few,CASSQGTTGNQPQHF,TGCGCCAGCAGCCAAGGAACCACGGGCAATCAGCCCCAGCATTTT
TRBJ1-2,TRBV5-5,-,once,CASSFDTDYGYTF,TGTGCCAGCAGCTTTGATACGGACTATGGCTACACCTTC
TRBJ2-5,TRBV5-6,TRBD2,-,CASSRTGGPGETQYF,TGTGCCAGCAGCCGAACGGGGGGGCCGGGGGAGACCCAGTACTTC
TRBJ2-7,TRBV5-6,-,few,CASSLALGVAYEQYF,TGTGCCAGCAGCTTGGCCTTAGGGGTAGCCTACGAGCAGTACTTC
TRBJ2-1,TRBV7-3,TRBD2,-,CASSLTGSGGYNEQFF,TGTGCCAGCAGCTTAACTGGGAGCGGGGGCTACAATGAGCAGTTCTTC
TRBJ2-1,TRBV5-6,TRBD2,-,CASSLPRTSGYNEQFF,TGTGCCAGCAGCTTGCCGCGGACTAGCGGATACAATGAGCAGTTCTTC
TRBJ2-1,TRBV5-6,-,-,CASSFLSSYNEQFF,TGTGCCAGCAGCTTCCTAAGCTCCTACAATGAGCAGTTCTTC
TRBJ1-3,TRBV19,TRBD1,once,CASNSPPGTGLGNTIYF,TGTGCCAGTAACTCCCCCCCTGGGACAGGACTAGGAAACACCATATATTTT
TRBJ2-7,TRBV6-1,TRBD2,-,CASSERRTSGYYEQYF,TGTGCCAGCAGTGAACGCCGGACTAGCGGCTACTACGAGCAGTACTTC
TRBJ2-3,TRBV25-1,-,few,CASSQWASSTDTQYF,TGTGCCAGCAGCCAATGGGCCTCTAGCACAGATACGCAGTATTTT
TRBJ1-6,TRBV6-1,TRBD1,-,CAGGQGPYNSPLHF,TGTGCCGGAGGACAGGGCCCCTATAATTCACCCCTCCACTTT
TRBJ1-5,TRBV15,-,-,CATNGGSANQPQHF,TGTGCCACCAACGGCGGGTCAGCTAATCAGCCCCAGCATTTT
TRBJ1-5,TRBV4-1,TRBD1,-,CASSQATGGRQPQHF,TGCGCCAGCAGCCAAGCTACAGGGGGCCGTCAGCCCCAGCATTTT
TRBJ1-1,TRBV2,-,-,CASPRGGEGYTEAFF,TGTGCCAGCCCTAGGGGAGGGGAGGGGTACACTGAAGCTTTCTTT
TRBJ1-1,TRBV18,-,-,CASSPVREVAEAFF,TGTGCCAGCTCACCGGTGAGGGAGGTGGCTGAAGCTTTCTTT
TRBJ1-1,TRBV19,-,-,CASSSGRAFPRGTEAFF,TGTGCCAGTAGTAGCGGCAGGGCCTTCCCCCGGGGGACTGAAGCTTTCTTT
TRBJ2-1,TRBV7-3,TRBD2,-,CASSLWAGDDNEQFF,TGTGCCAGCAGCTTATGGGCGGGGGACGACAATGAGCAGTTCTTC
TRBJ1-4,TRBV5-1,-,once,CASSPSPTNEKLFF,TGCGCCAGCAGTCCGAGTCCAACTAATGAAAAACTGTTTTTT
TRBJ2-1,TRBV10-3,TRBD2,-,CAISESVSGATNEQFF,TGTGCCATCAGTGAGTCGGTTAGCGGGGCGACGAATGAGCAGTTCTTC
TRBJ2-7,TRBV5-4,-,few,CASSLGWGVQYF,TGTGCCAGCAGCTTGGGGTGGGGGGTGCAGTACTTC
TRBJ2-3,TRBV5-1,-,-,CASSLGSVGAGGQYF,TGCGCCAGCAGCTTGGGCAGCGTAGGGGCCGGGGGGCAGTATTTT
TRBJ2-3,TRBV10-1,TRBD2,once,CASSLGLAGTTDTQYF,TGCGCCAGCAGTCTTGGACTAGCGGGGACCACAGATACGCAGTATTTT
TRBJ2-3,TRBV18,TRBD1,-,CASSRGQGAVTTDTQYF,TGTGCCAGCTCACGAGGACAGGGGGCTGTGACGACAGATACGCAGTATTTT
TRBJ2-7,TRBV7-9,-,-,CASSSPPGAGPYEQYF,TGTGCCAGCAGCTCCCCCCCCGGTGCGGGGCCCTACGAGCAGTACTTC
TRBJ1-1,TRBV6-1,-,-,CASSEGGPTEAFF,TGTGCCAGCAGTGAAGGGGGGCCCACTGAAGCTTTCTTT
TRBJ2-7,TRBV11-2,-,-,CASSLVGDTSYEQYF,TGTGCCAGCAGCTTAGTAGGGGACACGAGCTACGAGCAGTACTTC
TRBJ1-4,TRBV2,TRBD1,-,CASRPKTGGSEKLFF,TGTGCCAGCAGGCCCAAGACAGGGGGTAGTGAAAAACTGTTTTTT
TRBJ1-2,TRBV6-1,TRBD1,-,CASTEDRNYGYTF,TGTGCCAGCACCGAGGACAGGAACTATGGCTACACCTTC
TRBJ1-4,TRBV6-1,-,-,CASSGATTVTREKLFF,TGTGCCAGCAGTGGGGCAACGACAGTGACTCGGGAAAAACTGTTTTTT
TRBJ1-4,TRBV5-4,TRBD1,once,CASSLGTENEKLFF,TGTGCCAGCAGCCTCGGGACAGAGAATGAAAAACTGTTTTTT